The text below deals with one T cell receptor (beta chain). This clonotype was detected only a few times. Its antigen remains unidentified. No much larger clone is present one base from it, and per-base qualities are unavailable. CDR1 and CDR2 are read off the germline V gene as SGHRS and YFSETQ. V sheds 6 bases and J sheds 3 bases, leaving 15 bases between their ends. Including the terminal cysteine and phenylalanine, the CDR3 comprises 14 residues. Left in the record is the CDR3 DNA by itself, 42 bases read in frame from the first base. Ficoll-Paque density gradient centrifugation was used to isolate PBMCs. The data belong to a study of T-cell memory formation after mild COVID-19 (dated by TCRdb to the early 2020s). General notes on the study: TCR sequence clusters from the two donors were found to be largely donor specific. The cohort was made up of two young adult volunteers, one female and one male, who were previously healthy. In two donors, T-cell clones that expanded and contracted after mild COVID-19 were followed by sequencing TCRalpha and TCRbeta repertoires longitudinally. What the research found in general, with its limitations: Only a couple of mild cases were covered by the study, and larger cohorts that include severe cases with pre-infection samples were considered necessary. Clones contracting from day 15 to 85 had balanced CD4/CD8 phenotypes, while a second wave expanding from day 15 to 37 was biased towards CD4+. SARS-CoV-2 specificity was not confirmed for the second-wave clones peaking on day 37. Contracting CD4+ clones turned up mainly in the CM and EM memory subsets, whereas EMRA was where CD8+ clones were enriched. Some responding clones were detected in pre-infection memory, which suggested that pre-existing cross-reactive memory T cells had joined the SARS-CoV-2 response.

The sequencing machine was an Illumina NovaSeq 6000. TCRalpha and TCRbeta cDNA libraries were built by 5'RACE with constant-segment primers, adding sample barcodes and unique molecular identifiers. RNA was extracted from every sample with Trizol reagent. Library amplification was performed in two PCR steps, and a second sample barcode and Illumina TruSeq adapters were introduced in the second step. The libraries were sequenced on an Illumina NovaSeq using 2 x 150 bp paired-end reads. The source study handled its data this way. Reads were demultiplexed and collapsed into UMI-guided consensus sequences with migec v1.2.7. With mixcr v2.1.11, UMI consensuses were aligned to TRA and TRB V and J templates and assembled into clonotypes. A clonotype was counted as expanded or contracted only when both edgeR and NoisET called the clonotype significant, with the noise models trained on biological replicates. For edgeR calls, a false discovery rate-adjusted p below 0.01 and a log2 fold-change threshold of 1 were applied. PCA with hierarchical clustering of max-normalized trajectories of the 1000 most abundant clonotypes was used as exploratory dynamics analysis. Separately sequenced CD4+ and CD8+ repertoires were used to assign the CD4 or CD8 phenotype of responding clones. TCRdb trimmed public reads at Q25 via fastp, called clones via MiXCR and kept in-frame beta chains. Rows with a matching CDR3 protein are joined into one entry that keeps the most common DNA and genes. Clone size and V and J calls follow TCRdb, not the original study. The sample table contains about 350,000 distinct CDR3 sequences; only one count was recorded for approximately 14% of them. The top ten clonotypes cover about 24% of the sample.

Sequenced material: PBMCs or a T cell subset sorted from them (not recorded which). The chain couples TRBV5-1 to TRBJ1-1; TRBD1 is possibly the D segment (5 matching bases). The receptor was derived from a man between 18 and 35 years old who had mild COVID-19 (a few samples of this study predate the infection). The sample titles of this study are shuffled in the database, so cell type and time point are left out; the donor was told from shared clones. The nucleotides read TGCGCCAGCAACGATCAGGGAGGGCACACTGAAGCTTTCTTT. Translated, it gives CASNDQGGHTEAFF.